This T cell receptor beta chain is from a study of blood T cell repertoires in COVID-19. Study-wide context: The analysed material was cDNA or gDNA that came from T cells, B-cell-depleted T cells, or PBMCs.

Measured with immunoSEQ multiplex PCR; TCRdb has only the in-frame clones, and not every one. The sample contains about 160,000 clones, about 85% of which appear only once. The receptor's source is a human donor with acute or convalescent COVID-19. The donor label of this sample is uncertain. Sample: peripheral blood.

The CDR3 is CASSLVKRQNTEAFF. CDR3 coding DNA: TGTGCCAGCAGCTTAGTGAAGCGGCAAAACACTGAAGCTTTCTTT. The rearrangement uses TRBV7-2 and TRBJ1-1, with unresolved D. Germline V gives CDR1 SGHTA, CDR2 FQGNSA. The V end was cut by 1 base, the J end by 2 bases, with 11 bases between. CDR3 length equals 15 residues.